The present TCR beta chain was sequenced within a study of blood T cell repertoires in COVID-19. Overall study context: Samples taken during acute and convalescent COVID-19 were collected in the United States, Italy and Spain. PBMCs, B-cell-depleted T cells, or T cells were the source of the cDNA or gDNA that made up the material.

Per the study methods: Using reference gene primer amplification, nucleated cell counts were estimated. Only in-frame clones appear in the TCRdb table, and some are missing; sequencing was by immunoSEQ multiplex PCR. V and J calls and clone size are as listed in that table; D and trimming were resolved from the DNA. Of around 30,000 clones in the sample, around 87% were seen once. The CDR3 extends over 15 amino acids. After removal of 5 bases from V and 6 bases from J, the junction contained 6 bases not matched to a gene. Germline V gives CDR1 LNHDA, CDR2 SQIVND (reference sequence). Input material: peripheral blood. The clonotype was recovered from a man aged 55 to 70 with acute or convalescent COVID-19. The chain employs TRBV19 and TRBJ2-1, with TRBD2 identical over 11 bases. Written as DNA, the CDR3 is TGTGCCAGTAGTCTGACTAGCGGGGCCACCAATGAGCAGTTCTTC. Its translation: CASSLTSGATNEQFF.